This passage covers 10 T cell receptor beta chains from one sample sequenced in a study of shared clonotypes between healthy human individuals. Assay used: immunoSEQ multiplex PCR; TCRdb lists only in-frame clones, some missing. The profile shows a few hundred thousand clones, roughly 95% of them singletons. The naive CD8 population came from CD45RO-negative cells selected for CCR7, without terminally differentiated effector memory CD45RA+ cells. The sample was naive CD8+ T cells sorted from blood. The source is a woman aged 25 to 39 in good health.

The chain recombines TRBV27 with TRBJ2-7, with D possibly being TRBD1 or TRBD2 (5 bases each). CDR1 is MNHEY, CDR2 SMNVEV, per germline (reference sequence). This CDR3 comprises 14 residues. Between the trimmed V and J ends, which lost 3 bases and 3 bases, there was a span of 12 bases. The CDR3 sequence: CASSFGADYYEQYF. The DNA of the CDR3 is TGTGCCAGCAGTTTCGGGGCGGATTACTACGAGCAGTACTTC.

CDR3: CASSEGTMVNPGELFF. The CDR3, as DNA: TGCGCCAGCAGTGAAGGGACAATGGTGAATCCCGGGGAGCTGTTTTTT. The V call is TRBV10-2, the J call TRBJ2-2; maybe TRBD1 (6 bases). CDR1 is WSHSY and CDR2 is SAAADI in the germline V gene. This CDR3 contains 16 residues. Trimming removed 3 bases at V and 6 bases at J, with 17 bases between.

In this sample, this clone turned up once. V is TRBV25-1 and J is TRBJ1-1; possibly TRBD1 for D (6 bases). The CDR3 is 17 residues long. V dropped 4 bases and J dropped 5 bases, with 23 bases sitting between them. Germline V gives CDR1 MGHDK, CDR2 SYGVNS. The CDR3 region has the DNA TGTGCCAGCAGTGGCCCGGGGGGCCTTGCCGGCCTGACTGAAGCTTTCTTT. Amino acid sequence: CASSGPGGLAGLTEAFF.

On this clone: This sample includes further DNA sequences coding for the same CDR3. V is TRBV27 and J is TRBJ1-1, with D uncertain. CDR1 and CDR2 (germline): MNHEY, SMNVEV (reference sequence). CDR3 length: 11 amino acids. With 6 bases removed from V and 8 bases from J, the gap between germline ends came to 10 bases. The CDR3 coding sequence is TGTGCCAGCAGGGGTGGCACCGAAGCTTTCTTT. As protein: CASRGGTEAFF.

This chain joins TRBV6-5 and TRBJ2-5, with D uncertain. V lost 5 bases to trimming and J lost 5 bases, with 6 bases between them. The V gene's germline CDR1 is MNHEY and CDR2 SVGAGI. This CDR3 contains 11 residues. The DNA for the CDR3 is TGTGCCAGCAGTAACGGGGAGACCCAGTACTTC. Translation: CASSNGETQYF.

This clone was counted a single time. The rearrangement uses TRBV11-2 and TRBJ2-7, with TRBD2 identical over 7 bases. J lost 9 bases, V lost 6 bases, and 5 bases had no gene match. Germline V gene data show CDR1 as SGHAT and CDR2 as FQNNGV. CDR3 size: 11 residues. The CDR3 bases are TGTGCCAGCAGTCTGGGGGAGGGGCAGTACTTC. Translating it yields CASSLGEGQYF. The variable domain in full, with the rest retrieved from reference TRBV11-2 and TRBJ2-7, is EAGVAQSPRYKIIEKRQSVAFWCNPISGHATLYWYQQILGQGPKLLIQFQNNGVVDDSQLPKDRFSAERLKGVDSTLKIQPAKLEDSAVYLCASSLGEGQYFGPGTRLTVT.

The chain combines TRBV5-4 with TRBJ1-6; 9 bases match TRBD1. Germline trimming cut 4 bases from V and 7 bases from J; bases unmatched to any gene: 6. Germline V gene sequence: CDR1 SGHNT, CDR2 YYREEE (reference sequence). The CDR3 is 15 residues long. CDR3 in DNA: TGTGCCAGCAGCGGGGGGACAGGGCGCAATTCACCCCTCCACTTT. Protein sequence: CASSGGTGRNSPLHF.

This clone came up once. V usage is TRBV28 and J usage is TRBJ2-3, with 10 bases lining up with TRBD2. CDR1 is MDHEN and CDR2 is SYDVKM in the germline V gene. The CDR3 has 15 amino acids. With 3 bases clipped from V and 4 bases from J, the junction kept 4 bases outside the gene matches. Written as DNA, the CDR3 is TGTGCCAGCAGTTTTGGGCTAGCGGGAGCAGATACGCAGTATTTT. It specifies CASSFGLAGADTQYF.

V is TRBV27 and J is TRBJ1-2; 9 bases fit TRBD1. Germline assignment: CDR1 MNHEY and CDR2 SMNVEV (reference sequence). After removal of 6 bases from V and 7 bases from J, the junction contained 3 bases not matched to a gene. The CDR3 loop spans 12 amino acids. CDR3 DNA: TGTGCCAGCAGAACAGGGGGCGGTGGCTACACCTTC. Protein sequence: CASRTGGGGYTF.

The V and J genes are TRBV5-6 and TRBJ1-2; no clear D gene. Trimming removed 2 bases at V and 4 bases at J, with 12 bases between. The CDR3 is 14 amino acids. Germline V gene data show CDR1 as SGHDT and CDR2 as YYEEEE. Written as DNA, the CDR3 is TGTGCCAGCAGCTTAGGGTCCGGAATCTATGGCTACACCTTC. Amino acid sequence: CASSLGSGIYGYTF.